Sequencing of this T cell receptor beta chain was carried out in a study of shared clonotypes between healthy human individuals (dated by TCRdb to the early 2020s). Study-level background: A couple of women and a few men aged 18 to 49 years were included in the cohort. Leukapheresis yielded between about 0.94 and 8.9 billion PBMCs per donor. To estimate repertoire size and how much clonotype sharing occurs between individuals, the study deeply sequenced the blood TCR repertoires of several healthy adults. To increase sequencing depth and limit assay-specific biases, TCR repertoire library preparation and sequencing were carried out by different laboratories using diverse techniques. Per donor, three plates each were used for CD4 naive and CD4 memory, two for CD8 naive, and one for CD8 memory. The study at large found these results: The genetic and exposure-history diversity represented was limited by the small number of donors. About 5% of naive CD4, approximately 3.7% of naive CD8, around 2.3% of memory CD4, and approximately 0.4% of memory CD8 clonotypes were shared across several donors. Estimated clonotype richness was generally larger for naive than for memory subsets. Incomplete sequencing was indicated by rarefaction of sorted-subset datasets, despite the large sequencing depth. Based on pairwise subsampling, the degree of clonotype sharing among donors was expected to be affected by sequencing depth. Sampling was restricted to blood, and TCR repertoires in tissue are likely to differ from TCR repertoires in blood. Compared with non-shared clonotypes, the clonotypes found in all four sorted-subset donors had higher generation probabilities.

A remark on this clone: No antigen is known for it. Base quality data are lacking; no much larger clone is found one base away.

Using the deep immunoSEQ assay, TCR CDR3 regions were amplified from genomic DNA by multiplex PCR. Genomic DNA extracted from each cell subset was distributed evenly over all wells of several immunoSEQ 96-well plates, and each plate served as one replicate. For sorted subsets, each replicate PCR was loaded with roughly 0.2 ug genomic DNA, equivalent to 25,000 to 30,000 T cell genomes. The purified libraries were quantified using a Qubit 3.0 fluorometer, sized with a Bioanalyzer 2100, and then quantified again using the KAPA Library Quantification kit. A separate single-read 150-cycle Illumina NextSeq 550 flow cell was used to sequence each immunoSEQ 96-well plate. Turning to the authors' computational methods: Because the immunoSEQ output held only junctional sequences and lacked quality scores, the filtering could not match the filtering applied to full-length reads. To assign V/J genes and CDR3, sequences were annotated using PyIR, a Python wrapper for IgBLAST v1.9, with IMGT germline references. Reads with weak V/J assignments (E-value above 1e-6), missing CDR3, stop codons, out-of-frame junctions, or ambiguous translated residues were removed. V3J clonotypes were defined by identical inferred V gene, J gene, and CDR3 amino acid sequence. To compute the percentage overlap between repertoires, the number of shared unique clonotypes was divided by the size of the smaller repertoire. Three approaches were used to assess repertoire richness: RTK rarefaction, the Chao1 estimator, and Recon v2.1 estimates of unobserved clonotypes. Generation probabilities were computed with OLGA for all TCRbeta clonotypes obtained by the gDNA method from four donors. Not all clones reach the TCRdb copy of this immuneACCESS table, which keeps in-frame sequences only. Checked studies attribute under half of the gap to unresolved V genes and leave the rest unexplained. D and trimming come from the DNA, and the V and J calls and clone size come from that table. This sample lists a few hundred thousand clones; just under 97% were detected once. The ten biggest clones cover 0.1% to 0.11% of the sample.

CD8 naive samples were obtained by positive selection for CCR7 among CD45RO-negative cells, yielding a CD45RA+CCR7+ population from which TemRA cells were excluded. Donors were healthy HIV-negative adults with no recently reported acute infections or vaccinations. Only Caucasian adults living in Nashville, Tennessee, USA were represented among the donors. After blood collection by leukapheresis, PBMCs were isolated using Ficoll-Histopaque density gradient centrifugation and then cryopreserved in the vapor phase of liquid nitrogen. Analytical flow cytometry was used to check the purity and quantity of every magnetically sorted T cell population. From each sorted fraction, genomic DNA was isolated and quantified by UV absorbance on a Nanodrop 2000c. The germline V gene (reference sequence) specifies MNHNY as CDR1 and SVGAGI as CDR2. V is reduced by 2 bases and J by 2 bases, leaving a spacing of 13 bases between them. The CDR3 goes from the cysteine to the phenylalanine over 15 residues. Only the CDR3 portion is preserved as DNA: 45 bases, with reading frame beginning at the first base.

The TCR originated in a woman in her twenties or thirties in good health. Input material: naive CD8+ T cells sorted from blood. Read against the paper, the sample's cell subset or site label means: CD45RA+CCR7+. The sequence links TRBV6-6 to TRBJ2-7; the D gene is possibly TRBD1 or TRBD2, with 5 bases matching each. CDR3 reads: CASSYTGAATYEQYF. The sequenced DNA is TGTGCCAGCAGTTACACCGGGGCCGCAACCTACGAGCAGTACTTC.